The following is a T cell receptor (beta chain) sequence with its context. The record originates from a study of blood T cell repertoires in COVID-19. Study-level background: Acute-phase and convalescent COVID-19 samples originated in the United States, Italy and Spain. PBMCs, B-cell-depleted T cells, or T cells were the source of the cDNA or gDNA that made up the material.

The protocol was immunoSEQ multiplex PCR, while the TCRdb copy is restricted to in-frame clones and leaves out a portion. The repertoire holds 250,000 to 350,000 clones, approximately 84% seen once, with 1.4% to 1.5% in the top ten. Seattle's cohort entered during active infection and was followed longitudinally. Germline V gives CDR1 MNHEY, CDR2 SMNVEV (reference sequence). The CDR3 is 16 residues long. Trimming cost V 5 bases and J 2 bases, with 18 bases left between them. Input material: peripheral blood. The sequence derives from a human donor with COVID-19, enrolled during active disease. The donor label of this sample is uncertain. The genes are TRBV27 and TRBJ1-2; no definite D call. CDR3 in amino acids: CASSRLIGERNYGYTF. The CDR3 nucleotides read TGTGCCAGCAGTCGTTTAATCGGGGAGAGGAACTATGGCTACACCTTC.